These 2 T cell receptor beta chains came from one sample sequenced in a study of blood T cell repertoires in COVID-19. The method was immunoSEQ multiplex PCR; TCRdb's version includes in-frame clones alone and lacks a portion of them. The sample contains about 63,000 clones, roughly 87% of which appear only once. Sequencing was carried out using peripheral blood. The source is a woman older than 75 with acute or convalescent COVID-19.

This clone was seen just once. The chain links TRBV27 to TRBJ1-5; D possibly corresponds to TRBD1 (5 bases). CDR3 length: 16 residues. The germline V and J ends were trimmed by 7 bases and 3 bases, with 19 bases remaining between them. Germline assignment: CDR1 MNHEY and CDR2 SMNVEV (reference sequence). The CDR3 nucleotides are TGTGCCAGCACCTCACTCTTGGGAGGGGACAATCAGCCCCAGCATTTT. Its protein product is CASTSLLGGDNQPQHF.

This chain links TRBV19 with TRBJ1-5; D is ambiguous. CDR1 is LNHDA, CDR2 SQIVND, per germline (reference sequence). Trimming stripped 5 bases from V and 1 base from J, with 6 bases between. The CDR3 covers 13 residues. The DNA for the CDR3 is TGTGCCAGTAGTTTGGGCAGCAATCAGCCCCAGCATTTT. Protein: CASSLGSNQPQHF. Combining the CDR3 with reference TRBV19 and TRBJ1-5 gives the whole variable domain DGGITQSPKYLFRKEGQNVTLSCEQNLNHDAMYWYRQDPGQGLRLIYYSQIVNDFQKGDIAEGYSVSREKKESFPLTVTSAQKNPTAFYLCASSLGSNQPQHFGDGTRLSIL.